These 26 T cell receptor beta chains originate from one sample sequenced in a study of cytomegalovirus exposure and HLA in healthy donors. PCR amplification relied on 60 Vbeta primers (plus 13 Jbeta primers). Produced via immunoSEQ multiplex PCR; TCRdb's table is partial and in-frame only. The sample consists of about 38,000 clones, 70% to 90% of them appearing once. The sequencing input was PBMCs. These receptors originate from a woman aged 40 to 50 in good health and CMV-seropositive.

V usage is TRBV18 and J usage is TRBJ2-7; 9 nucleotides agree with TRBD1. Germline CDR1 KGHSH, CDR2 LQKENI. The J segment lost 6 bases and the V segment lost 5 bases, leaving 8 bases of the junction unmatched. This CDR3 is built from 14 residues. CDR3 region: CASSARQTGGEQYF. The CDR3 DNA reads TGTGCCAGCTCAGCCCGACAGACAGGGGGCGAGCAGTACTTC.

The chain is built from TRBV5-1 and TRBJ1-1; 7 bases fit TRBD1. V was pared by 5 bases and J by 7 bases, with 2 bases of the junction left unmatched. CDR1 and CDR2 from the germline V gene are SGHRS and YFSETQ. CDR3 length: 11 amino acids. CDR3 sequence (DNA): TGCGCCAGCAGTAGGGACAGTGAAGCTTTCTTT. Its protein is CASSRDSEAFF. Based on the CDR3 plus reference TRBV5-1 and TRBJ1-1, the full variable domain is KAGVTQTPRYLIKTRGQQVTLSCSPISGHRSVSWYQQTPGQGLQFLFEYFSETQRNKGNFPGRFSGRQFSNSRSEMNVSTLELGDSALYLCASSRDSEAFFGQGTRLTVV.

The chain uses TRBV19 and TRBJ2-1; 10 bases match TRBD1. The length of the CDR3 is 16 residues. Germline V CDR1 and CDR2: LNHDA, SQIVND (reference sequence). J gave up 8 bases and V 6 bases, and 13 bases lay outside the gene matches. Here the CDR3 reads CASSDPGTGVGDEQFF. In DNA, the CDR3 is TGTGCCAGTAGCGATCCCGGGACAGGGGTGGGGGATGAGCAGTTCTTC.

The CDR3 bases are TGTGCCATTAGAAACAGGGGGGACTATGGCTACACCTTC. Translating it yields CAIRNRGDYGYTF. This chain joins TRBV6-5 and TRBJ1-2; 8 bases are shared with TRBD1. V trimming: 10 bases; J trimming: 3 bases; junction bases outside the gene matches: 7. Germline V gene data show CDR1 as MNHEY and CDR2 as SVGAGI. This CDR3 region has 13 residues.

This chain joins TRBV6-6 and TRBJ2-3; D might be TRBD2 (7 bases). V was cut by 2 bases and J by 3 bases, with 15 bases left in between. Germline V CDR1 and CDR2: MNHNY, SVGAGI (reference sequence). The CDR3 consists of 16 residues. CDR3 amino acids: CASSYGAGALTDTQYF. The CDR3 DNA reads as TGTGCCAGCAGTTACGGGGCGGGGGCGTTAACAGATACGCAGTATTTT.

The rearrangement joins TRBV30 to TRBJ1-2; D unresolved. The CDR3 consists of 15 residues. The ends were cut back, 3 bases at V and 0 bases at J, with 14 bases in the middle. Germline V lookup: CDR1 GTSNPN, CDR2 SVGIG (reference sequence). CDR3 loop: CAWSAAGSPNYGYTF. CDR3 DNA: TGTGCCTGGAGCGCAGCGGGGAGCCCTAACTATGGCTACACCTTC.

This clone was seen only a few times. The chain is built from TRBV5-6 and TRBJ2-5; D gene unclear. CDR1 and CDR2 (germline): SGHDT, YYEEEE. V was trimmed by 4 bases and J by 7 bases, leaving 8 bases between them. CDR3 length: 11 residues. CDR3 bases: TGTGCCAGCAGCCTCTCAGGGACCCAGTACTTC. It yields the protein CASSLSGTQYF.

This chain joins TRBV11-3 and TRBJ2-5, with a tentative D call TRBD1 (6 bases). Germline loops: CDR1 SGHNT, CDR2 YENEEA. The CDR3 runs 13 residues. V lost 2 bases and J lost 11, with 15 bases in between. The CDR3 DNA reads TGTGCCAGCAGCTTAAGAACCACAGGGAAGCAGTACTTC. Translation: CASSLRTTGKQYF.

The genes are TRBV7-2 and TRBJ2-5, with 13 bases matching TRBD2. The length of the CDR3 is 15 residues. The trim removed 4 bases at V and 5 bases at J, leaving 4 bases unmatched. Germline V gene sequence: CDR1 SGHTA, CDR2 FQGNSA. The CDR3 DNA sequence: TGTGCCAGCAGCTCACTAGCGGGGGGGTGGGAGACCCAGTACTTC. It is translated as CASSSLAGGWETQYF.

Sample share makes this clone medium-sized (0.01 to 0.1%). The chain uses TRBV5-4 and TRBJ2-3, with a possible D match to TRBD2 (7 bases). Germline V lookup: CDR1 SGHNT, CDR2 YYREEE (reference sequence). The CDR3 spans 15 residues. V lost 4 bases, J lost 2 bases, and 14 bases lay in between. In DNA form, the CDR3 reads TGTGCCAGCAGCCCTACCGGGGGGCACACAGATACGCAGTATTTT. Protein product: CASSPTGGHTDTQYF.

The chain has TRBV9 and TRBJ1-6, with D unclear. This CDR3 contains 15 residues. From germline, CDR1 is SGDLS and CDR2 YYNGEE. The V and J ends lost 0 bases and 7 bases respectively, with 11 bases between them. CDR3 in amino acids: CASSVEMGLNSPLHF. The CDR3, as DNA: TGTGCCAGCAGCGTAGAAATGGGCCTCAATTCACCCCTCCACTTT. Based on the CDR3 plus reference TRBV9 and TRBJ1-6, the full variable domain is DSGVTQTPKHLITATGQRVTLRCSPRSGDLSVYWYQQSLDQGLQFLIQYYNGEERAKGNILERFSAQQFPDLHSELNLSSLELGDSALYFCASSVEMGLNSPLHFGNGTRLTVT.

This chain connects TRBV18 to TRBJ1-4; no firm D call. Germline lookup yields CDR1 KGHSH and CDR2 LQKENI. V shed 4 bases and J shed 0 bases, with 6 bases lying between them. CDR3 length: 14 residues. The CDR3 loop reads CASSQRSTNEKLFF. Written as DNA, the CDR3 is TGTGCCAGCTCACAACGGTCAACTAATGAAAAACTGTTTTTT.

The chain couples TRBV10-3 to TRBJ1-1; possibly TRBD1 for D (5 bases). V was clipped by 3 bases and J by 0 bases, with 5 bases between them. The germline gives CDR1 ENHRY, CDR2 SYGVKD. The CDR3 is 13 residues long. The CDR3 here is CAISEGVNTEAFF. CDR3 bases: TGTGCCATCAGTGAAGGGGTGAACACTGAAGCTTTCTTT.

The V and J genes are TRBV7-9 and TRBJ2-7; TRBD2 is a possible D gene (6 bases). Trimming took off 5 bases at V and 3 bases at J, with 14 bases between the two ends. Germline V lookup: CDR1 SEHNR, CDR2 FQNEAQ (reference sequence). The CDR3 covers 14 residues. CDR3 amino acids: CASSPSGGNYEQYF. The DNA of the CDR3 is TGTGCCAGCAGCCCCTCCGGGGGTAACTACGAGCAGTACTTC.

CDR3 sequence reads: CASSNRGPYEQYF. Written as DNA, the CDR3 is TGTGCCAGCAGTAACAGGGGACCCTACGAGCAGTACTTC. This chain connects TRBV6-5 to TRBJ2-7; 7 positions match TRBD1. Germline V gene sequence: CDR1 MNHEY, CDR2 SVGAGI. The CDR3 has 13 residues. The V gene end was trimmed by 5 bases and the J gene end by 2 bases; junction bases not matched to a gene: 3.

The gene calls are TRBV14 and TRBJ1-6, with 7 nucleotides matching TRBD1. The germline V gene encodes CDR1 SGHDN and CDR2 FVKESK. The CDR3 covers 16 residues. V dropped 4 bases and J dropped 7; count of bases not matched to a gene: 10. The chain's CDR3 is CASSRLAGTANSPLHF. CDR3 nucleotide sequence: TGTGCCAGCAGCCGGCTCGCGGGGACAGCCAATTCACCCCTCCACTTT.

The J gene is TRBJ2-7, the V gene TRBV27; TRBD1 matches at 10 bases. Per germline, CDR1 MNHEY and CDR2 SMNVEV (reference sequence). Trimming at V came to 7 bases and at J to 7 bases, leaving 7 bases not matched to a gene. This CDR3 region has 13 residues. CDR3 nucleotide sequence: TGTGCCAGCAACGGACAGGGGGAGGGGGAGCAGTACTTC. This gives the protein CASNGQGEGEQYF.

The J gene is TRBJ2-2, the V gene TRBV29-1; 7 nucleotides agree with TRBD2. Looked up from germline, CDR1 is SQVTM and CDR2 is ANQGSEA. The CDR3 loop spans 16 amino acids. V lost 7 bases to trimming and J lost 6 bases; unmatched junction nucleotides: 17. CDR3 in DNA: TGCAGCGCCTTGTCCCCGGGCGGGGGACCAGCCGGGGAGCTGTTTTTT. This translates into CSALSPGGGPAGELFF.

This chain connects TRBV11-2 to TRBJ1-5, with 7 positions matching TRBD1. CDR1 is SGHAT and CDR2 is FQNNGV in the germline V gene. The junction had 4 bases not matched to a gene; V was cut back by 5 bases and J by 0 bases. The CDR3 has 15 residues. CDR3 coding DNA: TGTGCCAGCAGCCGAGGGACAGCTAGCAATCAGCCCCAGCATTTT. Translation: CASSRGTASNQPQHF.

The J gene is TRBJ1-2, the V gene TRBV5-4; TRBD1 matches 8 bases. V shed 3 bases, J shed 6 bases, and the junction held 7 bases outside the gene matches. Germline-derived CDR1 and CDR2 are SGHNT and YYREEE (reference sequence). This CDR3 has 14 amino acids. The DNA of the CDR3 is TGTGCCAGCAGCTGGGTACAGGGGGGAGATGGCTACACCTTC. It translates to CASSWVQGGDGYTF.

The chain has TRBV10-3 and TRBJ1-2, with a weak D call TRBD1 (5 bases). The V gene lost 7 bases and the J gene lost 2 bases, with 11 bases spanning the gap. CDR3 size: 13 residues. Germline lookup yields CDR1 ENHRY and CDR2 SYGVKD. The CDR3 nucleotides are TGTGCCATCATGATACAGGAGAACTATGGCTACACCTTC. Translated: CAIMIQENYGYTF.

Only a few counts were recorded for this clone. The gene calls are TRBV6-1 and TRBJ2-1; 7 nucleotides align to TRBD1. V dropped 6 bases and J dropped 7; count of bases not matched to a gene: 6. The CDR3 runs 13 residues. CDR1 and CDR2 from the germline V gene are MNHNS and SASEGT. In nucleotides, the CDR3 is TGTGCCAGCAGCGGGACAGATCGAAATGAGCAGTTCTTC. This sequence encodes CASSGTDRNEQFF.

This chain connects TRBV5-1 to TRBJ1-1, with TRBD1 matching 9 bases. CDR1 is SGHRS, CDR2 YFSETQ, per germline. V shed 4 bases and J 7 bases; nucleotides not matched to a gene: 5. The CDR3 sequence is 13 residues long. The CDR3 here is CASSRGTGSEAFF. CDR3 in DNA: TGCGCCAGCAGCAGAGGGACAGGGAGTGAAGCTTTCTTT.

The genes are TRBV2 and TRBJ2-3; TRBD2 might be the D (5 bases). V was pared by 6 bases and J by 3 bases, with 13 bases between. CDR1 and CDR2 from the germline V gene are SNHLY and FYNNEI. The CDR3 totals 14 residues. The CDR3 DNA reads TGTGCCAGCAGGGGCGGGTCCCCAACAGATACGCAGTATTTT. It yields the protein CASRGGSPTDTQYF.

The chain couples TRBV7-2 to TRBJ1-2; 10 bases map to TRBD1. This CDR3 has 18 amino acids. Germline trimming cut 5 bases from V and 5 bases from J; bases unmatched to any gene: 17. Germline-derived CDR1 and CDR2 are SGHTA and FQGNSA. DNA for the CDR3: TGTGCCAGCAGCCGTGCATCGGGACAGGGGCCCCCGCCTTATGGCTACACCTTC. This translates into CASSRASGQGPPPYGYTF.

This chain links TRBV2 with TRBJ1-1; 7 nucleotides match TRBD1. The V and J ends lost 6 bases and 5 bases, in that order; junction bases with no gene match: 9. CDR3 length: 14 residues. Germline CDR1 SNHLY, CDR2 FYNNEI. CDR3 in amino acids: CASSSQGVRTEAFF. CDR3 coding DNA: TGTGCCAGCAGCAGCCAGGGGGTACGTACTGAAGCTTTCTTT. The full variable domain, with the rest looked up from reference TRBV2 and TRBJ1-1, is EPEVTQTPSHQVTQMGQEVILRCVPISNHLYFYWYRQILGQKVEFLVSFYNNEISEKSEIFDDQFSVERPDGSNFTLKIRSTKLEDSAMYFCASSSQGVRTEAFFGQGTRLTVV.